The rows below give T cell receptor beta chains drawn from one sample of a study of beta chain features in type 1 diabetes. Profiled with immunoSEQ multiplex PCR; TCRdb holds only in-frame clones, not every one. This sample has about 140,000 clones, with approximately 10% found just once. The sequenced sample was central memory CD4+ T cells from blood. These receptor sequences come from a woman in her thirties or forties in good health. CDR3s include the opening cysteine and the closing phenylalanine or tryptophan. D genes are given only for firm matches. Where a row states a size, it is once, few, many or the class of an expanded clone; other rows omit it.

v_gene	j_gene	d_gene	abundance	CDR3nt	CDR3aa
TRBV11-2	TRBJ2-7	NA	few	TGTGCCAGCAGCGCAAGCAGGAAGTCACTCGAGCAGTACTTC	CASSASRKSLEQYF
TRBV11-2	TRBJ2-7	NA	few	TGTGCCAGCAGCTTAGGCAGGGGTGACGAGCAGTACTTC	CASSLGRGDEQYF
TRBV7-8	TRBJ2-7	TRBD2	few	TGTGCCAGCAGCTTAAGCGCGTCCGGCGGGAGCTCCTACGAGCAGTACTTC	CASSLSASGGSSYEQYF
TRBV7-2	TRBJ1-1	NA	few	TGTGCCAGCAGCTTAGGATGGGGAGGAAACACTGAAGCTTTCTTT	CASSLGWGGNTEAFF
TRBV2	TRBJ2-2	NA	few	TGTGCCAGCCGAGCCACAGATAACACCGGGGAGCTGTTTTTT	CASRATDNTGELFF
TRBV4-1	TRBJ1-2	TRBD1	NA	TGCGCCAGCAGCCCGGCCACCGGGACAGGGGGCTTTTTCTATGGCTACACCTTC	CASSPATGTGGFFYGYTF
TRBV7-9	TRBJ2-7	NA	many	TGTGCCAGCAGCTTAGAACACTACGAGCAGTACTTC	CASSLEHYEQYF
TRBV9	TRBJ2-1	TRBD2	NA	TGTGCCAGCAGCGTAGACCCGGGGGGGTTCAATGAGCAGTTCTTC	CASSVDPGGFNEQFF
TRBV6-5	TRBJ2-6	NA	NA	TGTGCCAGCAGAACTCCTGGGGCCAACGTCCTGACTTTC	CASRTPGANVLTF
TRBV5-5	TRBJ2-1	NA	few	TGTGCCAGCAGCTTGGAATCCCGGAGCTCCTACAATGAGCAGTTCTTC	CASSLESRSSYNEQFF
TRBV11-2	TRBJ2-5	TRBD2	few	TGTGCCAGCAGCCTCGTCCGGGGGGTTCAAGAGACCCAGTACTTC	CASSLVRGVQETQYF
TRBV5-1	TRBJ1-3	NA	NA	TGCGCCAGCAGCTTGGCCCAGTCAACCTCTGGAAACACCATATATTTT	CASSLAQSTSGNTIYF
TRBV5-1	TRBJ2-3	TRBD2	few	TGCGCCAGCAGCACCTCTAGCGGGGTTAGCACAGATACGCAGTATTTT	CASSTSSGVSTDTQYF
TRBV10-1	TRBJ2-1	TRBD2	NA	TGCGCCAGCAGTGAGAGTGCAGCGGGGGGGATATACAATGAGCAGTTCTTC	CASSESAAGGIYNEQFF
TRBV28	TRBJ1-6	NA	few	TGTGCCAGCAGTTTCAATCTCTACCTCTACCCACCCCTCCACTTT	CASSFNLYLYPPLHF
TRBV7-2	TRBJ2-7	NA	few	TGTGCCAGCAGCTTAGAAAGCCAATACGAGCAGTACTTC	CASSLESQYEQYF
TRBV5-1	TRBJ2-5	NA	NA	TGCGCCAGCAGCTTGTACAGCCTAGAGACCCAGTACTTC	CASSLYSLETQYF
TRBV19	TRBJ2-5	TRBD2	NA	TGTGCCAGTGGCATCTCCGGGTCTAGCGGGACGGAGACCCAGTACTTC	CASGISGSSGTETQYF
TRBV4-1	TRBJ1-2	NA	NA	TGCGCCAGCAGCCAAGAGCCAGGACAGAGGGTCGCCTTC	CASSQEPGQRVAF
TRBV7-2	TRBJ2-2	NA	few	TGTGCCAGCAGTTTAAGACAGGACACCGGGGAGCTGTTTTTT	CASSLRQDTGELFF
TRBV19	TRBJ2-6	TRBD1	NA	TGTGCCAGTAGTCTCAGTACAGGGGCGGGGGCCAACGTCCTGACTTTC	CASSLSTGAGANVLTF
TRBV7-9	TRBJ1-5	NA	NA	TGTGCCAGCAGCCTATCAACAGTGCAGCCCCAGCATTTT	CASSLSTVQPQHF
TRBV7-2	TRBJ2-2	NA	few	TGTGCCAGCAGCTTACTACAGGGTGCCGGGGAGCTGTTTTTT	CASSLLQGAGELFF
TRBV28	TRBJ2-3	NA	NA	TGTGCCAGCAGTTTGGCGGGGCAGGTGGGGGATACGCAGTATTTT	CASSLAGQVGDTQYF
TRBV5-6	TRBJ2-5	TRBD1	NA	TGTGCCAGCGGACCGACAGGGTTGGAGACCCAGTACTTC	CASGPTGLETQYF
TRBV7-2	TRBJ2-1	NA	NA	TGTGCCAGCAGCCCTACGCGGGGTATTGAGCAGTTCTTC	CASSPTRGIEQFF
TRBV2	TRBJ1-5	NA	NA	TGTGCCAGCAGCGCTAGACAGGCTTCTATTCAGCCCCAGCATTTT	CASSARQASIQPQHF
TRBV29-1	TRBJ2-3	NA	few	TGCAGCGTTGCTCCCCGGGTAGGCAGGACCAGGGGCACAGATACGCAGTATTTT	CSVAPRVGRTRGTDTQYF
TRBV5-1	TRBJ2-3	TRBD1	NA	TGCGCCAGCAGCTTGGATGCAGGGGGCGGCACAGATACGCAGTATTTT	CASSLDAGGGTDTQYF
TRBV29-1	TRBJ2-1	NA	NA	TGCAGCGTTGAAGATCCCCCGGAGCAGTTCTTC	CSVEDPPEQFF
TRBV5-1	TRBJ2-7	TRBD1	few	TGCGCCAGCAGTTCCGACCGGGACAGCTACGAGCAGTACTTC	CASSSDRDSYEQYF
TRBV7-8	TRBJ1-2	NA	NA	TGTGCCAGCAGCTTAGACACCTCCACTATAGGCTACACCTTC	CASSLDTSTIGYTF
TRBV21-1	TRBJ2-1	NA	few	TGTGCCGCCGTGACGGAGATACTCAACGCGAGCTCCTACAATGAGCAGTTCTTC	CAAVTEILNASSYNEQFF
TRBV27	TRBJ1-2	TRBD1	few	TGTGCCAGCTGGACCGGGACAGGGGTGGAGGGCTACACCTTC	CASWTGTGVEGYTF
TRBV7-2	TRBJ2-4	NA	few	TGTGCCAGCAGCTTAAATACGGTATACATTCAGTACTTC	CASSLNTVYIQYF
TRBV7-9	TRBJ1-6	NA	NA	TGTGCCAGCAGCCCCCCCGGGGGTTCACCCCTCCACTTT	CASSPPGGSPLHF
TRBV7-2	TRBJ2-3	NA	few	TGTGCCAGCAGCTTAGGCAGGGGCCGCGGGAGAGATACGCAGTATTTT	CASSLGRGRGRDTQYF
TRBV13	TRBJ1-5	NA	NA	TGTGCCAGCAGATACGGGGGAAATAGCAATCAGCCCCAGCATTTT	CASRYGGNSNQPQHF
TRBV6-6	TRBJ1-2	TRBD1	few	TGTGCCAGCTCCACAGGGGGGACTAACTATGGCTACACCTTC	CASSTGGTNYGYTF
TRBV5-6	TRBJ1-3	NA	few	TGTGCCAGCAGCTTCGGGACACCCTCTGGAAACACCATATATTTT	CASSFGTPSGNTIYF
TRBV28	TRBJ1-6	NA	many	TGTGCCAGCAGCCGGAGCGGGGGCTCGGATCATTCACCCCTCCACTTT	CASSRSGGSDHSPLHF
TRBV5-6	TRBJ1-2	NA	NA	TGTGCCAGCAGCCAGCAGGGTTCCTATGGCTACACCTTC	CASSQQGSYGYTF
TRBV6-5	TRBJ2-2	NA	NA	TGTGCCAGCAGTTACGAAAGGGGTAGGGGGGAGCTGTTTTTT	CASSYERGRGELFF
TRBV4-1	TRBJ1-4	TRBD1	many	TGCGCCAGCAGCCACAATACAGGGGGAGGCGAAAAACTGTTTTTT	CASSHNTGGGEKLFF
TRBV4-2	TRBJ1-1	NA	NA	TGTGCCAGCAGCCAAGGTTCCATTACAGGGTCCGGCACTGAAGCTTTCTTT	CASSQGSITGSGTEAFF